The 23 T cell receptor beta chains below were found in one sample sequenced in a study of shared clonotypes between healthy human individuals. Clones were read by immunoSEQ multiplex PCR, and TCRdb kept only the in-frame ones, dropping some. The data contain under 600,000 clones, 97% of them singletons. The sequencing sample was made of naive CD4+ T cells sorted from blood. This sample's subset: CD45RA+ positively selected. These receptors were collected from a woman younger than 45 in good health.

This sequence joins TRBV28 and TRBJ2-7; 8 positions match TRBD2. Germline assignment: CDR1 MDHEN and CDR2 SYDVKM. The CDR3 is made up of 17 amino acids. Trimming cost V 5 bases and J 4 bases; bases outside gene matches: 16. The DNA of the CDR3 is TGTGCCAGCAGTCTACAGATCTACAGGGCGGGGGGATACGAGCAGTACTTC. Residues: CASSLQIYRAGGYEQYF.

The CDR3 nucleotides are TGTGCCAGCAGCTTAGACCGGGAGGGGGCGCGGGAAAAACTGTTTTTT. Its translation: CASSLDREGAREKLFF. The rearrangement joins TRBV13 to TRBJ1-4, with 7 bases fitting TRBD1. This CDR3 is built from 16 residues. Germline CDR1 reads PRHDT; CDR2 reads FYEKMQ (reference sequence). The V gene end was trimmed by 1 base and the J gene end by 8 bases; junction bases not matched to a gene: 10. Full variable domain (outside the CDR3, taken from reference TRBV13 and TRBJ1-4): AAGVIQSPRHLIKEKRETATLKCYPIPRHDTVYWYQQGPGQDPQFLISFYEKMQSDKGSIPDRFSAQQFSDYHSELNMSSLELGDSALYFCASSLDREGAREKLFFGSGTQLSVL.

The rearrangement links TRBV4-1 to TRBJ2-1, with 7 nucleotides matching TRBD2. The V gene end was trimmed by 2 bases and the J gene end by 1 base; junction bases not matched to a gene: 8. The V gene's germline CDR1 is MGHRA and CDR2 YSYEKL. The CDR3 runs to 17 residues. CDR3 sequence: CASSQPVAGYSYNEQFF. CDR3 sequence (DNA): TGCGCCAGCAGCCAACCTGTAGCGGGTTATTCCTACAATGAGCAGTTCTTC.

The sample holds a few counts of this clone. The CDR3 DNA is TGTGCCAGCAGCCCCTACAAGAGAGCAGGCTATGGCTACACCTTC. Its protein is CASSPYKRAGYGYTF. This sequence joins TRBV11-2 and TRBJ1-2; unclear D gene. The CDR3 covers 15 residues. Germline assignment: CDR1 SGHAT and CDR2 FQNNGV. V dropped 5 bases and J dropped 4 bases, with 17 bases sitting between them.

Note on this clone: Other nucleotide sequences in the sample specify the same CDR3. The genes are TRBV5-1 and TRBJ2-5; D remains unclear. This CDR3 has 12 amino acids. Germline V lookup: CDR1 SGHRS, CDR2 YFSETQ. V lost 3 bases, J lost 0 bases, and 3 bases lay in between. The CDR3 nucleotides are TGCGCCAGCAGCTCGTACCAAGAGACCCAGTACTTC. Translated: CASSSYQETQYF.

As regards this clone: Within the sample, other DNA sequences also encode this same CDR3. This CDR3 is CASSLGLLNTEAFF. For the CDR3, the DNA is TGCGCCAGCAGCTTGGGTCTGCTGAACACTGAAGCTTTCTTT. The genes are TRBV5-1 and TRBJ1-1; D gene uncertain. V was clipped by 0 bases and J by 0 bases, with 6 bases between them. CDR3 length: 14 residues. In germline, CDR1 is SGHRS, CDR2 YFSETQ.

CDR3 amino acids: CASSLVRDNPGNQPQHF. The CDR3 region has the DNA TGTGCCAGCAGCTTGGTACGCGACAACCCAGGGAATCAGCCCCAGCATTTT. The chain combines TRBV5-6 with TRBJ1-5; D may be TRBD1 (5 bases). The CDR3 sequence is 17 residues long. CDR1 and CDR2 (germline): SGHDT, YYEEEE. V gave up 0 bases and J gave up 4 bases, with 17 bases separating them.

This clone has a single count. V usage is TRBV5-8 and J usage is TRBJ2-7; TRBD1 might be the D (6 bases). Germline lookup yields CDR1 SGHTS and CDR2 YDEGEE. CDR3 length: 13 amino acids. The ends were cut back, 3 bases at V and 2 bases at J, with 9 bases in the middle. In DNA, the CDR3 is TGTGCCAGCAGCTCTGGACAGACCTACGAGCAGTACTTC. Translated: CASSSGQTYEQYF.

CDR3 DNA sequence: TGTGCCAGCAGTTCCGCCGGGACCCCGGGACTGAATGAGCAGTTCTTC. This gives the protein CASSSAGTPGLNEQFF. V and J are TRBV28 and TRBJ2-1; TRBD2 might be the D (6 bases). The germline V and J ends were trimmed by 4 bases and 7 bases, with 20 bases remaining between them. The germline gives CDR1 MDHEN, CDR2 SYDVKM. The CDR3 loop spans 16 amino acids.

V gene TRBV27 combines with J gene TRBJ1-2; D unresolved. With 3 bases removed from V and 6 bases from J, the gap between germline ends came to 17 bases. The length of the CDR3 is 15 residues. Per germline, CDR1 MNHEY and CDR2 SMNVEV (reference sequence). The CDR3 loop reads CASSLSGVGTHGYTF. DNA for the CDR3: TGTGCCAGCAGTTTGTCGGGAGTGGGAACGCATGGCTACACCTTC.

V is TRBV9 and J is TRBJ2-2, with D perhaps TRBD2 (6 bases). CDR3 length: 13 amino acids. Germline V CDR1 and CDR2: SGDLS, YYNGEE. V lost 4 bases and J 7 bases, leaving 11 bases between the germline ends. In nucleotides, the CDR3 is TGTGCCAGCAGCACCTCCGGGAGCGGGGAGCTGTTTTTT. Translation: CASSTSGSGELFF.

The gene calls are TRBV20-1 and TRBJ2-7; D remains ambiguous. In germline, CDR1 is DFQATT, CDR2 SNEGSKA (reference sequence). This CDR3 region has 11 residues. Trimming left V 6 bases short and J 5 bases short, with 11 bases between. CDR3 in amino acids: CSASMWDEQYF. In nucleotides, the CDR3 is TGCAGTGCCTCCATGTGGGACGAGCAGTACTTC.

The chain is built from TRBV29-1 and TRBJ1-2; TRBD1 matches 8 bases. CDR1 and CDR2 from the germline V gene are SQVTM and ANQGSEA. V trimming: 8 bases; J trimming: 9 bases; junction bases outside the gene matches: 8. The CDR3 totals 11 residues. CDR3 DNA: TGCAGCTACGGAAACAGGGGGAGCTACACCTTC. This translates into CSYGNRGSYTF.

The CDR3 sequence is CASSLAEGGVGSGANVLTF. CDR3 sequence (DNA): TGCGCCAGCAGCCTCGCCGAGGGAGGGGTGGGCTCTGGGGCCAACGTCCTGACTTTC. The V and J genes are TRBV4-1 and TRBJ2-6; 7 bases map to TRBD2. After removal of 4 bases from V and 0 bases from J, the junction contained 12 bases not matched to a gene. Germline V gives CDR1 MGHRA, CDR2 YSYEKL. This CDR3 is built from 19 residues.

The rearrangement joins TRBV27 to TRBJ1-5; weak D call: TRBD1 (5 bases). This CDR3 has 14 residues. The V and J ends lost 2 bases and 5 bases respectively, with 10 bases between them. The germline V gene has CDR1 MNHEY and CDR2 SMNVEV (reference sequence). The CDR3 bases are TGTGCCAGCAGTTTAAAAGGGGACGATCAGCCCCAGCATTTT. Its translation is CASSLKGDDQPQHF.

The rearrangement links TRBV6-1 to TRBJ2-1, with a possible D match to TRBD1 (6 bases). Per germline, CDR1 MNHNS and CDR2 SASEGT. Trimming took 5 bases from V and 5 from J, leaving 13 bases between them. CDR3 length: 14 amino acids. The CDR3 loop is CASSKRQENNEQFF. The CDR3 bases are TGTGCCAGCAGTAAGCGACAGGAAAACAATGAGCAGTTCTTC.

The CDR3 bases are TGTGCCAGCAGCCATTCCCGGGACAGGGACCAAGAGACCCAGTACTTC. Its translation is CASSHSRDRDQETQYF. The chain links TRBV9 to TRBJ2-5, with TRBD1 matching 9 bases. The ends lost 4 bases at V and 0 bases at J; junction bases unmatched: 7. The CDR3 has 16 residues. The germline CDR1 and CDR2 sequences are SGDLS and YYNGEE.

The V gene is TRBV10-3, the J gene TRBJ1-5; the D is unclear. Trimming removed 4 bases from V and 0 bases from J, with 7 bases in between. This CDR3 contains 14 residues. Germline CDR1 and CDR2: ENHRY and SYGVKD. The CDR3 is CAISGTASNQPQHF. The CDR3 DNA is TGTGCCATCAGTGGTACAGCTAGCAATCAGCCCCAGCATTTT.

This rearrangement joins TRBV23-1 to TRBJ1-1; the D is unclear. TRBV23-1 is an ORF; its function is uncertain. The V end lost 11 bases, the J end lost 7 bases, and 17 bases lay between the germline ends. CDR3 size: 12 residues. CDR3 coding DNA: TGCGCCTTCCCTCGAGAGTGGGATGAAGCTTTCTTT. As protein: CAFPREWDEAFF.

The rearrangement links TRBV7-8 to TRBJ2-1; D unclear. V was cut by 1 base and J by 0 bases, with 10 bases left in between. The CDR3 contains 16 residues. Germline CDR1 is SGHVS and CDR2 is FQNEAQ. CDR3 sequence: CASSLEPRSSYNEQFF. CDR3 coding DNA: TGTGCCAGCAGCTTAGAACCGAGATCCTCCTACAATGAGCAGTTCTTC. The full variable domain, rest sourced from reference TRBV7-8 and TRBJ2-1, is GAGVSQSPRYKVAKRGQDVALRCDPISGHVSLFWYQQALGQGPEFLTYFQNEAQLDKSGLPSDRFFAERPEGSVSTLKIQRTQQEDSAVYLCASSLEPRSSYNEQFFGPGTRLTVL.

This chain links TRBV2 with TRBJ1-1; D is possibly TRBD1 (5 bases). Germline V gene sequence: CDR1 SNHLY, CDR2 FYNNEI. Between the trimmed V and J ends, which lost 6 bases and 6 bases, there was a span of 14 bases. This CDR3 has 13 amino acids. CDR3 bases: TGTGCCAGCAGCGGTATGCGGGGGTCTGAAGCTTTCTTT. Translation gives CASSGMRGSEAFF.

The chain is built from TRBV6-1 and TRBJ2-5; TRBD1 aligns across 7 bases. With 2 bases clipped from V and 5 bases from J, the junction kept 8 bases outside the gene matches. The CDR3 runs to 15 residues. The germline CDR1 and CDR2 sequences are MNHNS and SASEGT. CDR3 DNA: TGTGCCAGCAGTGAAAGGCGACAGGGCGGGGAGACCCAGTACTTC. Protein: CASSERRQGGETQYF.

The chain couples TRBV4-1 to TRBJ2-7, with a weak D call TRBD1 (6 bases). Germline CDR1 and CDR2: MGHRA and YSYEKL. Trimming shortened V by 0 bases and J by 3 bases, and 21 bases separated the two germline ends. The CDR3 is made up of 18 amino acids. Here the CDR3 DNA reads TGCGCCAGCAGCCAAGACTACAGGGAGCCCCACTTCAACTACGAGCAGTACTTC. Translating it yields CASSQDYREPHFNYEQYF.